This T cell receptor beta chain was identified during a study of CD8+CD57+ T cells in acquired aplastic anemia. On the study more broadly: The study obtained an average of roughly 2.9 ug of DNA from sorted CD4+ and CD8+ cells. General study results and limits: Sharing between patients and controls was observed for twenty-nine CD8+ CDR3 sequences. No significant patient-versus-control difference appeared in CD8+ Simpson's diversity.

Trimming shortened V by 6 bases and J by 5 bases, and 16 bases separated the two germline ends. Germline V gives CDR1 KGHDR, CDR2 SFDVKD. CDR3 length: 14 amino acids. Points on this clonotype: The target antigen is unknown.

Profiling of TCR beta VDJ combinations and CDR3 sequences used genomic DNA as template. TCRdb used MiXCR to reprocess the reads, holding one entry per CDR3 protein. The data show more than 45,000 distinct CDR3 sequences, around 70% seen once. The chain employs TRBV24-1 and TRBJ2-7, with D possibly being TRBD2 (5 bases). Input material: sorted CD4+, CD8+, or CD8+CD57+ T cells (not recorded which) from PBMCs. The clonotype originates from a human donor in good health, serving as a control. The CDR3 region has the DNA TGTGCCACCAGTTCATCGGTGAGGGCTGACGAGCAGTACTTC. Residues: CATSSSVRADEQYF.